The T cell receptor (beta chain) described here comes from a study of response to subunit inactivated influenza vaccine. TCRdb independently ran MiXCR on the RT-PCR reads; one entry per CDR3 protein. The data contain over 450,000 distinct CDR3 sequences, 13% of them singletons. Germline loops: CDR1 MNHNS, CDR2 SASEGT. V gave up 5 bases and J gave up 8 bases, with 16 bases separating them. There are 14 residues in the CDR3. This chain uses TRBV6-1 with TRBJ2-1; possible D gene TRBD2, 5 bases. The TCR was taken from a man aged 50 to 59 who received an inactivated influenza vaccine. The material sequenced was PBMCs from blood, taken 45 days after vaccination. The chain's CDR3 is CASSPGIIVDEQFF. Here the CDR3 DNA reads TGTGCCAGCAGTCCCGGGATTATCGTTGATGAGCAGTTCTTC.